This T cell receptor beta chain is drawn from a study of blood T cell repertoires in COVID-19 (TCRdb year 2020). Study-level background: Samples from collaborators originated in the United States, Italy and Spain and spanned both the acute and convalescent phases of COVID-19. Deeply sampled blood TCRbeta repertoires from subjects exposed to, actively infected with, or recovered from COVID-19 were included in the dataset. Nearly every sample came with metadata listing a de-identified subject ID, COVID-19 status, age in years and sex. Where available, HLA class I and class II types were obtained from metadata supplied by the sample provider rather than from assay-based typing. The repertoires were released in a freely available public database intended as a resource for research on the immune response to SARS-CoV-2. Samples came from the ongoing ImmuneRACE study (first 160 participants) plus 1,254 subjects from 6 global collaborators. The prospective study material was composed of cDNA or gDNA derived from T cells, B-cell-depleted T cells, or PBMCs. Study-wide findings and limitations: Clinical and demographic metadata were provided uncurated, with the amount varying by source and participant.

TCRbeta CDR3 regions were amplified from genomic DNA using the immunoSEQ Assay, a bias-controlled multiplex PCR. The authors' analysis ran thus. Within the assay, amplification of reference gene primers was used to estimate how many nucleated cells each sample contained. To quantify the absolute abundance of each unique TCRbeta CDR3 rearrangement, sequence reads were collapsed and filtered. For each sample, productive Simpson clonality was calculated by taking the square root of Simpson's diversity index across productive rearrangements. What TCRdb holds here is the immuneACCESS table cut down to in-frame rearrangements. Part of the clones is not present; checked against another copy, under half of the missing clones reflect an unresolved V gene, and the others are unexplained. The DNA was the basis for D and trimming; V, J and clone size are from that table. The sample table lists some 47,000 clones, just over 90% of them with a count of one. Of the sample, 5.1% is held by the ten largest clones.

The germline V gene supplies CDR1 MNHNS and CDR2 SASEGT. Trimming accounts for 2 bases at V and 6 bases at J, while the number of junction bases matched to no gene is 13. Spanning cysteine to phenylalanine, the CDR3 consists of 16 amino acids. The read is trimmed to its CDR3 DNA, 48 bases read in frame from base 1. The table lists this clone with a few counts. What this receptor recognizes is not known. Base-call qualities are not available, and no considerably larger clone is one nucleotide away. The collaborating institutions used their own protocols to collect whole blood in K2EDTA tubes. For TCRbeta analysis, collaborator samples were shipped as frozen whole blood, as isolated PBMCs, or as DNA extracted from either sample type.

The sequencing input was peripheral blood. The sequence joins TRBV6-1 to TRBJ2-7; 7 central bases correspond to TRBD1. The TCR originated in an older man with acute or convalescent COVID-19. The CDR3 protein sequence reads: CASSETPTGLMGEQYF. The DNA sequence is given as TGTGCCAGCAGTGAAACCCCGACAGGGTTAATGGGCGAGCAGTACTTC.